This T cell receptor (beta chain) comes out of a study of blood T cell repertoires in COVID-19. Clones were sequenced by immunoSEQ multiplex PCR, and TCRdb holds only the in-frame ones, with some missing. The repertoire holds around 390,000 clones, with about 87% as singletons. This clone was picked up a small number of times. This TCR came from a woman aged 50 to 65 who had recovered from COVID-19. Specimen: PBMCs or T cells enriched from blood (not recorded which).

CDR3 in amino acids: CASMGGTLNQPQHF. The CDR3 bases are TGTGCCAGCATGGGAGGGACCCTGAACCAGCCCCAGCATTTT. The chain has TRBV2 and TRBJ1-5; tentatively, D is TRBD1 (5 bases). Germline values: CDR1 SNHLY, CDR2 FYNNEI. V shed 7 bases and J shed 7 bases, with 17 bases lying between them. CDR3 size: 14 residues.